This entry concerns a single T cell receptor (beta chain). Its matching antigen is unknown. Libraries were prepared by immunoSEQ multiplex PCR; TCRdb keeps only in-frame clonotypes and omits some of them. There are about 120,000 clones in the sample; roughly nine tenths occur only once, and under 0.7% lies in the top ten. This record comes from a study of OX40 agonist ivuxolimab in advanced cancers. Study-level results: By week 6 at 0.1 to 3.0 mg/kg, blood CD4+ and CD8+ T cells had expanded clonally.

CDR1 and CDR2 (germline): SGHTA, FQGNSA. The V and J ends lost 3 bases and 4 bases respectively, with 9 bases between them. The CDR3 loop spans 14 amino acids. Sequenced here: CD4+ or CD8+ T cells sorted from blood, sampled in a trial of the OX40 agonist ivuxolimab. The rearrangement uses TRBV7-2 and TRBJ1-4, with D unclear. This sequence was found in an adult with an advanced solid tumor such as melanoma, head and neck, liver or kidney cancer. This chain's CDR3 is CASSFREHNEKLFF. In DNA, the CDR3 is TGTGCCAGCAGCTTTCGGGAGCATAATGAAAAACTGTTTTTT.